These 9 T cell receptor beta chains were sequenced from one sample in a study of a mutant IDH1 vaccine in newly diagnosed glioma. Time point reported: baseline, week 1 (first vaccination visit). Treatment specified: pre-vaccination baseline after standard-of-care therapy. TCRdb keeps only in-frame clones here, not all; method: immunoSEQ multiplex PCR. The sample comprises 99,000 or so clones, roughly 90% of which are singletons, and around 0.6% rests with the top ten. The material sequenced was PBMCs, taken from a glioma patient treated with radiotherapy, temozolomide or both. Source of these receptors: a woman aged 45-60 years with glioma.

The V and J genes are TRBV28 and TRBJ1-2; 8 positions agree with TRBD1. Germline values: CDR1 MDHEN, CDR2 SYDVKM. The V and J ends lost 5 bases and 4 bases, in that order; junction bases with no gene match: 3. This CDR3 is built from 13 residues. Written as DNA, the CDR3 is TGTGCCAGCAGTCCAGGGGGCTTCTATGGCTACACCTTC. Its protein is CASSPGGFYGYTF.

This chain connects TRBV15 to TRBJ2-2; the D is unclear. Trimming left V 2 bases short and J 7 bases short, with 5 bases between. The CDR3 is 12 residues long. Germline CDR1 and CDR2: LNHNV and YYDKDF (reference sequence). CDR3 nucleotide sequence: TGTGCCACCAGCAGATTTCACGGGGAGCTGTTTTTT. This gives the protein CATSRFHGELFF.

The J gene is TRBJ1-2, the V gene TRBV10-3; D may be TRBD1 (6 bases). The V and J ends lost 7 bases and 3 bases respectively, with 12 bases between them. Germline CDR1 is ENHRY and CDR2 is SYGVKD. The CDR3 has 13 amino acids. The CDR3 loop reads CAIKDSGDYGYTF. CDR3 coding DNA: TGTGCCATCAAAGATTCAGGGGACTATGGCTACACCTTC.

The chain uses TRBV11-2 and TRBJ2-1; perhaps TRBD1 as D (5 bases). Per the germline V gene, CDR1 is SGHAT and CDR2 is FQNNGV. Trimming shortened V by 1 base and J by 9 bases, and 19 bases separated the two germline ends. This CDR3 spans 16 amino acids. CDR3 DNA: TGTGCCAGCAGCTTAGTTGGTACGGCTTCGCAGGGTGAGCAGTTCTTC. This translates into CASSLVGTASQGEQFF.

The rearrangement links TRBV7-8 to TRBJ1-3; D is perhaps TRBD1 (5 bases). The ends were cut back, 5 bases at V and 2 bases at J, with 16 bases in the middle. The CDR3 covers 16 residues. Germline V lookup: CDR1 SGHVS, CDR2 FQNEAQ. The CDR3: CASSHSGPGTGNTIYF. CDR3 nucleotides: TGTGCCAGCAGCCATAGTGGTCCAGGGACTGGAAACACCATATATTTT.

In DNA form, the CDR3 reads TGTGCCAGCGGCTGGCGGCGGAACACTGAAGCTTTCTTT. Protein: CASGWRRNTEAFF. The J gene is TRBJ1-1, the V gene TRBV11-1; no reliable D call. The CDR3 sequence is 13 residues long. Germline assignment: CDR1 SGHAT and CDR2 FQDESV (reference sequence). Trimming took 8 bases from V and 1 from J, leaving 11 bases between them.

Here the CDR3 reads CASRGYAGTSGNTIYF. The CDR3 DNA is TGTGCCAGCAGGGGGTATGCCGGGACCTCTGGAAACACCATATATTTT. This rearrangement joins TRBV28 to TRBJ1-3, with a tentative D call TRBD1 (5 bases). The CDR3 has 16 residues. Germline V gives CDR1 MDHEN, CDR2 SYDVKM. Trimming removed 6 bases from V and 0 bases from J, with 15 bases in between.

On this clone itself: Other DNA sequences from this sample encode an identical CDR3 as well. The chain combines TRBV9 with TRBJ1-3; D perhaps matches TRBD1 (5 bases). Trimming left V 0 bases short and J 7 bases short, with 11 bases between. From germline, CDR1 is SGDLS and CDR2 YYNGEE. The CDR3 has 14 amino acids. The DNA of the CDR3 is TGTGCCAGCAGCGTAGCTAGGGGCGGGAACACCATATATTTT. Encoded protein: CASSVARGGNTIYF.

This sequence joins TRBV7-3 and TRBJ2-1, with D tentatively TRBD1 (6 bases). Germline lookup yields CDR1 SGHTA and CDR2 FQGTGA. Trimming stripped 5 bases from V and 4 bases from J, with 9 bases between. The CDR3 spans 13 residues. The CDR3 region has the DNA TGTGCCAGCAGCCTTGACAGGTACAATGAGCAGTTCTTC. It codes for CASSLDRYNEQFF.